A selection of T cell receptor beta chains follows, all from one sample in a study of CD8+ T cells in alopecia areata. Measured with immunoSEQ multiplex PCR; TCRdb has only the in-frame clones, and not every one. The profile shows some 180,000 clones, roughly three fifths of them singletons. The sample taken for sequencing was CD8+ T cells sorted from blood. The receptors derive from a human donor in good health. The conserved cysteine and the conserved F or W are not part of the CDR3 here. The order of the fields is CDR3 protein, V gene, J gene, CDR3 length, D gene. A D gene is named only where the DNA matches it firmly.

ASSQSSSGGAYNEQF	TRBV4-1	TRBJ2-1	15	TRBD2
ASSKNTEAF	TRBV7-8	TRBJ1-1	9	NA
ASSSQGLTYEQY	TRBV5-6	TRBJ2-7	12	NA
ATSRAIHPWGPQETQY	TRBV15	TRBJ2-5	16	NA
ASSVGRGNSYEQY	TRBV7-7	TRBJ2-7	13	NA
ASSEARATSTDTQY	TRBV2	TRBJ2-3	14	NA
ASSEFLAGEITDTQY	TRBV2	TRBJ2-3	15	TRBD2
ASSPREEANYGYT	TRBV4-1	TRBJ1-2	13	NA
ASSYSRQAVSVEQY	TRBV6-5	TRBJ2-7	14	NA
ASGLGSSNQPQH	TRBV12-5	TRBJ1-5	12	NA
SVEAPVLRGNIQY	TRBV29-1	TRBJ2-4	13	NA
ASSSSTGGYGYT	TRBV9	TRBJ1-2	12	TRBD1
ASSRTPGQPQH	TRBV5-1	TRBJ1-5	11	NA
ASRDRPTPLRGYT	TRBV2	TRBJ1-2	13	NA
SVECGEASYEQY	TRBV29-1	TRBJ2-7	12	NA
ASGGGTYEQY	TRBV9	TRBJ2-7	10	NA
ASSWTGPFNEQF	TRBV7-9	TRBJ2-1	12	TRBD1
ASSSSDRDEAF	TRBV5-6	TRBJ1-1	11	TRBD1
SVPHREGTQY	TRBV29-1	TRBJ2-5	10	NA
ASSDGQGFSYEQY	TRBV7-9	TRBJ2-7	13	TRBD1
ASSFSAEAF	TRBV5-6	TRBJ1-1	9	NA
ASSLGTGNLEQY	TRBV7-8	TRBJ2-7	12	TRBD1
ASSPHPIPNTEAF	TRBV6-6	TRBJ1-1	13	NA
ASTLTGISYGEAF	TRBV7-9	TRBJ1-1	13	NA
ASSEGRDQETQY	TRBV25-1	TRBJ2-5	12	NA
ASSNGQGTYEQY	TRBV7-6	TRBJ2-7	12	TRBD1
ASSATENNEQF	TRBV5-6	TRBJ2-1	11	NA
ASSDRGYSNQPQH	TRBV6-1	TRBJ1-5	13	NA
ASSPGPGSTYGYT	TRBV27	TRBJ1-2	13	NA
ASSSTSGGYNEQF	TRBV11-2	TRBJ2-1	13	TRBD2
ASSQGQETQY	TRBV4-1	TRBJ2-5	10	NA
AGGTANSPLH	TRBV7-9	TRBJ1-6	10	TRBD1
ASSSPRDTPSTDTQY	TRBV11-3	TRBJ2-3	15	NA
ASSFGGGTEAF	TRBV27	TRBJ1-1	11	NA
ASGETEAF	TRBV25-1	TRBJ1-1	8	NA
ASSRDSMNTEAF	TRBV5-1	TRBJ1-1	12	TRBD1
ASSEPGLPETQY	TRBV25-1	TRBJ2-5	12	NA
ASSLGLDPWGEQY	TRBV7-9	TRBJ2-7	13	NA
ASPSVIATGEKLF	TRBV25-1	TRBJ1-4	13	NA
ASSLGAAGELF	TRBV5-6	TRBJ2-2	11	NA
ASSPSDGETQY	TRBV4-1	TRBJ2-5	11	NA
ASSQDAGSDTQY	TRBV4-1	TRBJ2-3	12	NA
SVELLAGVNTGELF	TRBV29-1	TRBJ2-2	14	TRBD2
ASSRGTGDEKLF	TRBV4-1	TRBJ1-4	12	TRBD1
ASSGGTASTDTQY	TRBV9	TRBJ2-3	13	TRBD1
ASSLRPHPAF	TRBV28	TRBJ1-1	10	NA
ASSSGSILREQY	TRBV27	TRBJ2-7	12	NA
ASSPRGLAGAIKETQY	TRBV23-1	TRBJ2-5	16	TRBD2
SVVNRFYEQY	TRBV29-1	TRBJ2-7	10	NA